The clone carrying this TCR beta chain was recorded a few times. Its antigen is not identified. The sample belongs to a study of T cells after yellow fever vaccination. General study points: It was a weaker secondary response, yet one that peaked faster, at day 5 versus 15. Within FACS-sorted repertoires, abundant clonotypes contaminating from the bulk population could be present. The booster response re-showed most primary clones: about 96% CD4, more than 80% CD8. Overall, a small share of clonotypes was seen in both CD4 and CD8 compartments.

Germline-derived CDR1 and CDR2 are LGHNA and YSLEER. J was trimmed by 3 bases and V by 5 bases; bases with no gene match: 10. CDR3 length: 16 residues. TCRdb reanalysed the 5' RACE reads using MiXCR and keeps one entry per CDR3 protein. This sample has 400,000 to 650,000 distinct CDR3 sequences; 20% to 25% occur once, and the top ten carry about 15%. This sample comprised PBMCs, obtained approximately 22 days after the first yellow fever vaccination. The sequence was obtained from a man aged 18 to 29 who received the YFV17D yellow fever vaccine. The chain employs TRBV4-3 and TRBJ2-5; 9 bases are shared with TRBD1. The CDR3 here is CASSDFAGQGKETQYF. Here the CDR3 DNA reads TGCGCCAGCAGCGACTTCGCGGGACAGGGTAAAGAGACCCAGTACTTC.